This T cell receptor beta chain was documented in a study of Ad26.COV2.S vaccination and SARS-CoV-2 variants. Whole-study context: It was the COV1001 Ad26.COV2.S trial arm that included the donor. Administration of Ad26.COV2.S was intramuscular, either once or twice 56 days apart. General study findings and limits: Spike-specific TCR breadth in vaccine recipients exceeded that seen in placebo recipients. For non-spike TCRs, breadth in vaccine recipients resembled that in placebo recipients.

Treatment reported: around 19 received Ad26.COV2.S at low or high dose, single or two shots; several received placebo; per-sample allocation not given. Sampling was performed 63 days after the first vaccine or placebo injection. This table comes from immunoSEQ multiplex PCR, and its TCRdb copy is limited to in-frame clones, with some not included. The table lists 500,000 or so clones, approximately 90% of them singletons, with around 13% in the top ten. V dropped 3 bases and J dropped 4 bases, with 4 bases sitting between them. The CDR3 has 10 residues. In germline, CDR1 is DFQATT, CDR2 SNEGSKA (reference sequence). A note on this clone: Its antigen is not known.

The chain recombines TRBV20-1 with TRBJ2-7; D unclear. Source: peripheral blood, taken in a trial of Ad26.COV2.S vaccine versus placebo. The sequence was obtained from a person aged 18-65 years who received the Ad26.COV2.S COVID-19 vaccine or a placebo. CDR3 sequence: CSASTYEQYF. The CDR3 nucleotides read TGCAGTGCTAGCACGTACGAGCAGTACTTC.